These T cell receptor beta chains were read from a single sample in a study of monozygotic twins with inflammatory bowel disease. TCRdb re-analyzed the 5' RACE reads; it lists each CDR3 protein once, without DNA. This sample's clone table lists some 200,000 distinct CDR3 sequences. Input material: blood. These receptors were taken from a human donor with ulcerative colitis or Crohn's disease, or a healthy co-twin of an affected twin (not recorded which). Both conserved end residues are part of each CDR3. The order of the fields is V gene, J gene, CDR3 protein.

>TRBV5-1|TRBJ2-3
CASSFGTGEDTQYF
>TRBV7-6|TRBJ1-1
CASSPEYRGAGGRGAFF
>TRBV11-2|TRBJ2-3
CASTREISTDTQYF
>TRBV9|TRBJ2-1
CASSVAGRGASNEQFF
>TRBV20-1|TRBJ2-1
CSARASGTGRNEQFF
>TRBV19|TRBJ1-1
CATTNGQGASEAFF
>TRBV7-6|TRBJ1-5
CASSLPRGINQPQHF
>TRBV4-2|TRBJ2-5
CASSQDTDSPIYGETQYF
>TRBV5-1|TRBJ2-1
CASSLDGYEQFF
>TRBV7-9|TRBJ2-7
CASAPSPAVPTQYF
>TRBV5-1|TRBJ1-3
CASSLDGTSSGNTIYF
>TRBV21-1|TRBJ1-5
CASSKPTGNHQPQHF
>TRBV7-8|TRBJ1-5
CASSLALSGNQPQHF
>TRBV19|TRBJ1-1
CASSNPTGGETEAFF